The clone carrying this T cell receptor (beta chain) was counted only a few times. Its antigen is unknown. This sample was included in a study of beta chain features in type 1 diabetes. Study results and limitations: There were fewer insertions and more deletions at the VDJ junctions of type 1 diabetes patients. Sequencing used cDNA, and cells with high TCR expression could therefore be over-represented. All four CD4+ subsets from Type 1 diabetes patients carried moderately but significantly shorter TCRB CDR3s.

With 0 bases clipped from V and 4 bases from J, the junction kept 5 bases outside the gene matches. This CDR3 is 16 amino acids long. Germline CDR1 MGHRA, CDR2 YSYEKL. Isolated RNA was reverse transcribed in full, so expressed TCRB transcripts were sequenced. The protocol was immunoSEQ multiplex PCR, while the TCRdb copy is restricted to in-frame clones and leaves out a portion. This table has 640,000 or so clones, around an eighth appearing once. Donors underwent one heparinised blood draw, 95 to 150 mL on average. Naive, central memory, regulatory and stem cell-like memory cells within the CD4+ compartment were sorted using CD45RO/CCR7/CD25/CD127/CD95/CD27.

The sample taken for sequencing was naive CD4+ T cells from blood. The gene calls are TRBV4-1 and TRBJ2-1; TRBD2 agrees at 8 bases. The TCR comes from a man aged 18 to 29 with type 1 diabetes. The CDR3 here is CASSQDIGGAYNEQFF. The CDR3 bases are TGCGCCAGCAGCCAAGATATCGGGGGGGCGTACAATGAGCAGTTCTTC.